This T cell receptor beta chain was identified in a study of T cell responses to AZD1222 COVID-19 vaccine (TCRdb year 2021). For the wider study: AZD1222 recipients with second doses at about 4 weeks or about 12 weeks were pooled, because spike-specific TCR depth and breadth did not differ between schedules. TCR sequencing was performed for about 250 trial participants, of whom 200 to 210 were given two doses of AZD1222 and roughly 25 were given two doses of MenACWY control vaccine. Trial participants were enrolled into age subgroups of 18-55, 56-69 and 70-plus years, which contained approximately 150, 30 and 60 TCR-sequenced participants, respectively. General study outcomes and caveats: Reportedly, close to half of the unique spike-specific TCRs recognized epitopes lying outside the regions that are mutated in the B.1.351 and B.1.1.7 variants. After two AZD1222 doses, spike-specific TCR breadth and depth were significantly higher than at day 0 and than in MenACWY recipients. Participants were mostly white British, with more females than males. The authors suggested clonal diversity may have been underestimated. In the small 56-69-year group, the increase in depth fell short of significance, most likely because of low power. The vaccine-associated CD4 TCRs covered the entire spike protein, and the dominant responses fell in regions 160-218 and 743-854. Because no samples from the day 14 peak response were available, repertoires could be characterized only after the peak T cell response. Conclusions about previously exposed vaccinees are limited, since just a handful of AZD1222 recipients were seropositive for SARS-CoV-2 at baseline.

The CDR3 spans 14 residues, from the cysteine through the phenylalanine. The retained sequence is limited to the CDR3, 42 bases, with the frame set at the first base. Via the germline V gene, CDR1 is SGHVS and CDR2 FQNEAQ. V lost 1 base and J lost 3 bases; the stretch between them is 8 bases long. The intended sense of this specimen's time point label: baseline before first vaccination. Vaccinee samples were obtained from the UK trials COV001 and COV002, which included a single-blind randomized controlled phase 2/3 trial of AZD1222 (ChAdOx1 nCoV-19) in healthy adults. Trial participant PBMC samples were collected at day 0 and day 28 after the second dose for TCRbeta chain sequencing. The CDR3 regions of human TCRbeta chains were analyzed by immunosequencing. The original methods were these. Repertoire TCRs were checked for matches against a reference library of SARS-CoV-2-specific TCRs that had been generated using the MIRA antigen-specificity platform. Breadth meant the fraction of unique TCRs that were SARS-CoV-2-associated, whereas depth meant the fraction of total T cells that were SARS-CoV-2-associated. Using the MIRA data, each spike-specific TCR was assigned both to the spike region to which the TCR was reactive and to a CD4 or CD8 class. Log10-transformed breadth and depth values were compared by one-way ANOVA with Sidak's multiple comparisons tests. In its TCRdb copy, this immuneACCESS table keeps in-frame sequences only and misses some clones. Where compared with another copy, unresolved V genes explain less than half of these, and the others have no known cause. That table furnishes V, J and clone size, whereas the DNA furnished D and trimming. The table for this sample lists around 100,000 clones; around 87% of them were counted only once. Less than 20% of the sample is taken by the ten largest.

With regard to this clone: Its target antigen remains unknown. No per-base quality is available; no much larger clone lies one base away.

Sequencing was performed on peripheral blood, taken on day 0 of AZD1222 vaccination. This clonotype originated in an adult in good health. The rearrangement joined TRBV7-8 to TRBJ2-3; the D region possibly corresponds to TRBD1 (6 bases align). The nucleotide sequence reads as follows: TGTGCCAGCAGCTTAGGGGACATGACAGATACGCAGTATTTT. Its protein is CASSLGDMTDTQYF.